This T cell receptor (beta chain) came from a study of shared clonotypes between healthy human individuals. Study results and caveats: Sharing across four donors was seen in 4% to 5% of naive CD4 clonotypes.

A word on this clone: Its antigen is not known.

The CDR3 spans 14 residues. Per the germline V gene, CDR1 is MGHDK and CDR2 is SYGVNS. Naive CD8 populations comprised CD45RO-negative cells positively selected for CCR7, excluding terminally differentiated effector memory CD45RA+ cells. Execution of the assay was at deep level. Original processing methods: Owing to the provision of junction-only sequences devoid of quality scores by immunoSEQ, filtering differed. Clones were sequenced by immunoSEQ multiplex PCR, and TCRdb holds only the in-frame ones, with some missing. The V and J calls and the clone size are those of that table, but D and trimming were determined from the DNA. This sample has 560,000 or so clones, with around 96% found just once.

The sequenced sample was naive CD8+ T cells sorted from blood. The chain carries TRBV25-1 and TRBJ2-5; either TRBD1 or TRBD2 may fit D (5 bases each). The J call may be incorrect, as the DNA end agrees better with TRBJ2-7. This clonotype was obtained from a woman aged 25 to 45 in good health. The CDR3 nucleotides read TGTGCCAGCAGTGACTGGGGGAGCTCCTACGAGCAGTACTTC. It specifies CASSDWGSSYEQYF.